Listed below are T cell receptor beta chains from one sample, sequenced in a study of T cells in Graves' hyperthyroidism and ophthalmopathy. MiXCR was run by TCRdb on the multiplex PCR reads, yielding one entry per CDR3 protein. The table records about 600,000 distinct CDR3 sequences, about 16% of them present only once. The sample taken for sequencing was blood. Source of these receptors: a woman between 40 and 50 years old with Graves' ophthalmopathy. CDR3s include the opening cysteine and the closing phenylalanine or tryptophan. D genes are given only for firm matches. The size field is filled for only some rows; it gives once, few, many or a size class.

15 TRBD2 TRBJ2-3 TRBV18 many CASSPPSGGLNTQYF TGTGCCAGCTCACCACCTAGCGGGGGACTTAATACGCAGTATTTT
12 NA TRBJ2-5 TRBV3-1 few CASSFPIGTQYF TGTGCCAGCAGTTTTCCTATCGGGACCCAGTACTTC
15 NA TRBJ1-5 TRBV5-1 once CASSLAFPGVQPQHF TGCGCCAGCAGCTTGGCCTTTCCGGGGGTCCAGCCCCAGCATTTT
15 NA TRBJ1-5 TRBV6-1 NA CASSEVRGGYQPQHF TGTGCCAGCAGTGAAGTTAGAGGGGGGTATCAGCCCCAGCATTTT
14 NA TRBJ2-7 TRBV5-1 NA CASRQDVNRYEQYF TGCGCCAGCAGACAGGATGTTAACCGCTACGAGCAGTACTTC
15 NA TRBJ1-1 TRBV30 many CAWSGQLGVDTEAFF TGTGCCTGGAGCGGACAGTTAGGGGTGGACACTGAAGCTTTCTTT
13 NA TRBJ2-2 TRBV6-2/TRBV6-3 many CASSLHDTGELFF TGTGCCAGCAGTCTCCACGACACCGGGGAGCTGTTTTTT
14 NA TRBJ2-1 TRBV3-1 NA CASSQPRTAREQFF TGTGCCAGCAGCCAACCTAGGACTGCCCGGGAGCAGTTCTTC
12 NA TRBJ2-7 TRBV6-1 many CASAGDRYEQYF TGTGCCAGCGCAGGGGACCGTTACGAGCAGTACTTC
13 NA TRBJ2-2 TRBV12-3/TRBV12-4 many CASSRTVSGELFF TGTGCCAGCAGTAGAACAGTATCCGGGGAGCTGTTTTTT
16 TRBD2 TRBJ2-1 TRBV19 few CASSIDGGGAHNEQFF TGTGCCAGTAGTATAGATGGCGGGGGGGCCCACAATGAGCAGTTCTTC
14 TRBD1 TRBJ1-4 TRBV7-9 NA CASSATGGLEKLFF TGTGCCAGCAGCGCGACAGGGGGCCTTGAAAAACTGTTTTTT
13 NA TRBJ1-1 TRBV29-1 many CSGSRDGATEAFF TGCAGCGGATCCAGGGACGGGGCCACTGAAGCTTTCTTT
15 NA TRBJ2-3 TRBV6-1 many CASRPTQGAADTQYF TGTGCCAGCAGGCCGACACAGGGAGCGGCAGATACGCAGTATTTT
13 NA TRBJ1-1 TRBV20-1 many CSARLRGNTEAFF TGCAGTGCTAGACTACGGGGGAACACTGAAGCTTTCTTT